One and the same sample provided the 12 T cell receptor beta chains below, sequenced in a study of blood T cells in healthy people across ages. It was with a sample-barcoded 5' primer and a J-beta primer mix that a second PCR of roughly 6 to 12 cycles was run. Using its own MiXCR run on the 5' RACE reads, TCRdb lists one record per CDR3 protein. Seen here are under 700,000 distinct CDR3 sequences, more than 20% observed once, and the top ten hold around 10%. This sample was shared with a second study, whose subject was T cells of mothers and their children.

Sample: blood. The receptors originated from a boy under 18 in good health.

CDR3 nucleotides: TGCGCCAGCAGGGACGGACAGGCCACTTCCACAGATACGCAGTATTTT. Its protein product is CASRDGQATSTDTQYF. This chain joins TRBV5-1 and TRBJ2-3; TRBD1 matches at 7 bases. The CDR3 is 16 amino acids. V shed 5 bases, J shed 2 bases, and the junction held 11 bases outside the gene matches. Germline lookup yields CDR1 SGHRS and CDR2 YFSETQ.

The chain links TRBV28 to TRBJ1-1, with D uncertain. Germline V gives CDR1 MDHEN, CDR2 SYDVKM. This CDR3 contains 10 residues. V was clipped by 10 bases and J by 0 bases, with 3 bases between them. CDR3 amino acids: CATLNTEAFF. The DNA of the CDR3 is TGTGCCACCCTGAACACTGAAGCTTTCTTT.

This chain joins TRBV25-1 and TRBJ1-3; D perhaps matches TRBD1 (6 bases). The CDR3 sequence is 15 residues long. V was clipped by 7 bases and J by 3 bases, with 16 bases between them. CDR1 and CDR2 from the germline V gene are MGHDK and SYGVNS. The CDR3 coding sequence is TGTGCCAGCACACGGGGGCAGGGTGATGGAAACACCATATATTTT. It yields the protein CASTRGQGDGNTIYF.

This rearrangement joins TRBV7-9 to TRBJ2-7, with D possibly TRBD1 on 5 matching bases. Trimming took off 5 bases at V and 2 bases at J, with 13 bases between the two ends. The CDR3 covers 14 residues. From germline, CDR1 is SEHNR and CDR2 FQNEAQ (reference sequence). The CDR3 sequence is CASSPGPKTYEQYF. CDR3 in DNA: TGTGCCAGCAGCCCAGGGCCAAAAACCTACGAGCAGTACTTC.

The CDR3 loop reads CASSEIEGPTYGYTF. The CDR3 DNA reads TGTGCCAGCAGTGAGATCGAGGGCCCGACCTATGGCTACACCTTC. J is TRBJ1-2 and V is TRBV25-1; no firm D call. CDR1 is MGHDK, CDR2 SYGVNS, per germline. This CDR3 region has 15 residues. The V end lost 3 bases, the J end lost 4 bases, and 15 bases lay between the germline ends.

The V gene is TRBV12-3 or TRBV12-4, the J gene TRBJ1-3, with 8 bases that match TRBD1. Unmatched junction bases numbered 2, after V lost 5 bases and J lost 2 bases. This CDR3 is built from 14 residues. The CDR3 is CASSRQGTGNTIYF. CDR3 bases: TGTGCCAGCAGTCGACAGGGGACTGGAAACACCATATATTTT.

Only a few counts were recorded for this clonotype. An end of the junction does not agree with germline; a read error may underlie this. This chain uses TRBV12-3 or TRBV12-4 with TRBJ2-1; D is possibly TRBD1 (6 bases). This CDR3 comprises 16 residues. As DNA, the CDR3 is TGTGCCGGCAGCCTACAGGGTGGTCAACCTTACAATGAGCAGTTCTTC. It specifies CAGSLQGGQPYNEQFF.

V gene TRBV4-1 combines with J gene TRBJ2-5; 7 nucleotides line up with TRBD2. With the DNA end fitting TRBJ2-7 better, the J assignment may be wrong. This CDR3 comprises 14 residues. Germline CDR1 is MGHRA and CDR2 is YSYEKL. The CDR3 DNA follows: TGCGCCAGCAGCCGGGGCGGGGGAATCGACGAGCAGTACTTC. Translating it yields CASSRGGGIDEQYF.

This clonotype appeared a few times. The chain uses TRBV9 and TRBJ2-5; a weak D match, TRBD1 (5 bases). The CDR3 contains 16 residues. Trimming pared 3 bases from V and 0 bases from J, leaving 15 bases between. CDR1 is SGDLS and CDR2 is YYNGEE in the germline V gene. The CDR3: CASSASGSAHQETQYF. CDR3 sequence (DNA): TGTGCCAGCAGCGCGTCAGGGTCCGCTCACCAAGAGACCCAGTACTTC.

This clonotype was counted between two and nine times. The chain has TRBV4-1 and TRBJ1-6, with D possibly matching TRBD1 (5 bases). V shed 4 bases and J shed 2 bases, with 9 bases lying between them. Germline values: CDR1 MGHRA, CDR2 YSYEKL. The CDR3 has 15 amino acids. CDR3 region: CASSPGLPYNSPLHF. Here the CDR3 DNA reads TGCGCCAGCAGCCCGGGACTTCCCTATAATTCACCCCTCCACTTT.

This clonotype has ten or more counts. The V call is TRBV7-3, the J call TRBJ1-2; TRBD1 might be the D (6 bases). Per the germline V gene, CDR1 is SGHTA and CDR2 is FQGTGA. V was clipped by 3 bases and J by 3 bases, with 8 bases between them. This CDR3 contains 13 residues. CDR3 nucleotide sequence: TGTGCCAGCAGCTTGGACAGTTACTATGGCTACACCTTC. This encodes CASSLDSYYGYTF.

V is TRBV9 and J is TRBJ2-7, with D unresolved. Trimming pared 0 bases from V and 3 bases from J, leaving 10 bases between. The germline V gene has CDR1 SGDLS and CDR2 YYNGEE. The CDR3 is made up of 14 amino acids. CDR3 in amino acids: CASSVGAQLYEQYF. The CDR3 DNA sequence: TGTGCCAGCAGCGTAGGGGCCCAGCTCTACGAGCAGTACTTC.